This T cell receptor beta chain was profiled in a study of blood T cell repertoires in COVID-19. In the original processing: Amplified reference gene primers provided the basis for estimating nucleated cell counts. The data were produced by immunoSEQ multiplex PCR, yet TCRdb's version contains in-frame clones alone and is incomplete. V, J and clone size reflect that table, while D and trimming were determined from the DNA. Here the sample spans 25,000 to 35,000 clones, 85% being singletons. Germline V gene lookup returns CDR1 MGHRA and CDR2 YSYEKL. The CDR3 has 16 residues. Trimming cost V 4 bases and J 1 base; bases outside gene matches: 2.

The source material was peripheral blood. The receptor was isolated from a man aged 55 to 70 with active COVID-19. The gene calls are TRBV4-1 and TRBJ2-7; 15 bases match TRBD2. The CDR3 DNA reads TGCGCCAGCAGCCGAGGACTAGCGGGAGGGTCCTACGAGCAGTACGTC. It translates to CASSRGLAGGSYEQYV.